This entry is about one T cell receptor (beta chain). This clone showed up just once. Its recognized antigen is unknown. Base qualities are not provided; no much larger clone lies one nucleotide away. After transplant, bone marrow was aspirated from the posterior iliac crest or from another site selected by the physician. The CDR3 sequence holds 13 residues, the cysteine and phenylalanine included. Of all the DNA, just the CDR3 is kept, 39 bases in frame from base 1. The V and J ends are trimmed by 9 bases and 9 bases, leaving 17 bases between them. The germline V gene (reference sequence) sets CDR1 to LNHDA and CDR2 to SQIVND. The sample originates from a study of graft-versus-host responses after intestinal transplantation (dated by TCRdb to the early 2020s). About the investigation overall: The transplants that recipients got were multivisceral, liver-intestinal, or isolated intestinal. Every recipient was given anti-thymocyte globulin induction, followed by roughly 3 years of maintenance tacrolimus and steroids. After intestinal transplantation, graft-versus-host and host-versus-graft alloreactive T cell clones in the graft, circulation and bone marrow were tracked using bulk TCR-beta CDR3 sequencing. Alloreactive clones were identified by sequencing pre-transplant mixed lymphocyte reaction products and comparing these products with unstimulated pre-transplant donor and recipient T cells. The cohort enrolled 24 intestinal transplant recipients, one of whom was a retransplant, and a few patients without pretransplant specimens were excluded. Donor T cell macrochimerism was defined as a peak of at least 4% donor T cells among recipient peripheral blood mononuclear cells. Instead of going to the commercial service, samples from a few later patients were sequenced in-house on an Illumina MiSeq and processed with MiXCR. Points the paper makes about the study in general: The conclusions were limited by the relatively low number and heterogeneity of the intestinal transplant patients. Early after transplant, peak levels of circulating GvH clones were associated with declines in HvG clones. High GvH to HvG T cell clonal ratios were observed in the allografts of patients with donor T cell macrochimerism. GvH clones were detected in recipient bone marrow, and some of these GvH clones were observed earlier in ileal mucosa or blood, consistent with an intestinal mucosal origin.

Library preparation used the immunoSEQ multiplex PCR assay. Adaptive Biotechnologies carried out high-throughput TCR-beta CDR3 sequencing of genomic DNA for most patients. In the source study's methods: Adaptive's ImmunoSEQ software was the source of the TCR sequencing data for 15 to 20 patients, while three other patients were processed with MiXCR and VDJtools. Because the origin of CDR3 nucleotide sequences shared between donor and recipient could not be assigned, those sequences were removed. Alloreactive clones required at least 2-fold expansion over unstimulated cells and minimum CFSE-low frequency of 0.002% (template counts) or 0.001% (read counts). Clones were considered mappable if detected in sequenced pre-transplant spleen, lymph node, or MLR CFSE-low populations of the donor or recipient. Cumulative frequency of alloreactive clones was calculated as a percentage of all sequences weighted by copy number. The table comes from immuneACCESS by way of TCRdb, which keeps in-frame sequences with V and J called. Part of the clones is missing from these tables; in studies checked, under half for an unresolved V gene and the rest for unknown reasons. The V and J calls and the clone size are those of that table, but D and trimming were determined from the DNA. Counted in this sample were tens of thousands of clones; roughly 89% of them appeared once. The biggest ten clones account for about 6.7% of the sample.

The specimen was bone marrow, collected approximately 700 days after intestinal transplantation. The origin of this receptor is a human patient who received an intestinal transplant, so some T cells may come from the graft donor. The V and J segments used are TRBV19 and TRBJ2-2, with the D gene too uncertain to name. In nucleotide form, the sequence is TGTGCCAGCTCTTTAAATCCACACCGGGAGCTGTTTTTT. Its protein reads: CASSLNPHRELFF.